The 22 T cell receptor beta chains below come from one sample, sequenced in a study of T-cell reconstitution after alpha-beta-depleted transplantation in children. The TCRbeta library was prepared with unique molecular identifiers. MiXCR, applied by TCRdb to the PCR reads, yields one record per CDR3 protein. This repertoire shows 500,000 to 600,000 distinct CDR3 sequences, roughly 30% found once; its top ten account for approximately 33%. Here the sequenced sample was PBMCs, taken before TCRalphabeta/CD19-depleted stem cell transplant. The receptors here all came from a boy younger than two with Wiskott-Aldrich syndrome, due to receive a stem cell transplant.

This clonotype was picked up a small number of times. The rearrangement links TRBV27 to TRBJ2-5; either TRBD1 or TRBD2 may supply D (5 bases each). The CDR3 is made up of 15 amino acids. Trimming took 3 bases from V and 4 from J, leaving 15 bases between them. CDR1 MNHEY and CDR2 SMNVEV come from the germline V gene (reference sequence). The CDR3 DNA reads as TGTGCCAGCAGTTTTAGAGGGGTGCTAGGAGAGACCCAGTACTTC. Its protein is CASSFRGVLGETQYF.

This clonotype was seen only a few times. J is TRBJ2-5 and V is TRBV28; no clear D gene. The V gene lost 3 bases and the J gene lost 0 bases, with 8 bases spanning the gap. The CDR3 sequence is 14 residues long. Germline V gene sequence: CDR1 MDHEN, CDR2 SYDVKM. CDR3: CASSFGVYQETQYF. CDR3 bases: TGTGCCAGCAGTTTTGGGGTGTACCAAGAGACCCAGTACTTC.

This clonotype turned up a few times. This chain uses TRBV6-5 with TRBJ2-1; 7 bases line up with TRBD1. This CDR3 is built from 15 residues. The junction had 5 bases not matched to a gene; V was cut back by 4 bases and J by 2 bases. Germline V gene data show CDR1 as MNHEY and CDR2 as SVGAGI. DNA of the CDR3: TGTGCCAGCAGTTCATCGACAGGGACCTACAATGAGCAGTTCTTC. Translating gives CASSSSTGTYNEQFF.

V usage is TRBV5-1 and J usage is TRBJ1-3; 7 bases align to TRBD1. CDR1 SGHRS and CDR2 YFSETQ come from the germline V gene. The CDR3 has 16 amino acids. V was pared by 1 base and J by 0 bases, with 4 bases of the junction left unmatched. CDR3 protein: CASSLYGTASGNTIYF. As DNA, the CDR3 is TGCGCCAGCAGCTTGTACGGGACAGCCTCTGGAAACACCATATATTTT.

V usage is TRBV12-3 or TRBV12-4 and J usage is TRBJ2-3; TRBD1 aligns across 10 bases. The CDR3 is 17 amino acids. V lost 6 bases to trimming and J lost 0 bases; unmatched junction nucleotides: 9. DNA of the CDR3: TGTGCCAGCAGCCCCGAACCGGGACAGGGGAGCACAGATACGCAGTATTTT. Residues: CASSPEPGQGSTDTQYF.

V gene TRBV12-3 or TRBV12-4 combines with J gene TRBJ1-4, with D perhaps matching TRBD1 (6 bases). Trimming removed 5 bases at V and 5 bases at J, with 12 bases between. The length of the CDR3 is 14 residues. This CDR3 is CASSITGRNEKLFF. Written as DNA, the CDR3 is TGTGCCAGCAGTATAACAGGGAGAAATGAAAAACTGTTTTTT.

This clonotype was counted only a few times. The V and J genes are TRBV20-1 and TRBJ2-1, with 9 positions matching TRBD2. CDR3 length: 16 residues. V shed 6 bases and J 0 bases; nucleotides not matched to a gene: 9. Germline CDR1 reads DFQATT; CDR2 reads SNEGSKA (reference sequence). The chain's CDR3 is CSALTEREDSYNEQFF. CDR3 coding DNA: TGCAGTGCGCTTACAGAGCGGGAGGACTCCTACAATGAGCAGTTCTTC.

This clonotype was counted a few times. The chain joins TRBV29-1 to TRBJ1-1; D is unclear. The CDR3 covers 10 residues. Trimming removed 5 bases from V and 3 bases from J, with 4 bases in between. Germline loops: CDR1 SQVTM, CDR2 ANQGSEA. In nucleotides, the CDR3 is TGCAGCGTTCTTGACACTGAAGCTTTCTTT. It specifies CSVLDTEAFF.

This clonotype was found a few times. CDR3 bases: TGTGCCAGCAGCTTAGCGGGGGCAGGGCAGAACACTGAAGCTTTCTTT. This codes for CASSLAGAGQNTEAFF. V usage is TRBV7-6 and J usage is TRBJ1-1; weak D call: TRBD1 (6 bases). The germline V gene has CDR1 SGHVS and CDR2 FNYEAQ. The length of the CDR3 is 16 residues. V was clipped by 0 bases and J by 1 base, with 12 bases between them.

The chain combines TRBV20-1 with TRBJ2-5; D unclear. From germline, CDR1 is DFQATT and CDR2 SNEGSKA (reference sequence). V dropped 6 bases and J dropped 6 bases, with 11 bases sitting between them. This CDR3 contains 11 residues. CDR3: CSARRDQTQYF. The CDR3 coding sequence is TGCAGTGCCCGGCGCGACCAGACCCAGTACTTC.

The chain uses TRBV5-6 and TRBJ2-6; no clear D. With 3 bases removed from V and 4 bases from J, the gap between germline ends came to 17 bases. CDR1 is SGHDT and CDR2 is YYEEEE in the germline V gene. The CDR3 spans 17 residues. CDR3 sequence: CASSSAGVPDGANVLTF. The DNA for the CDR3 is TGTGCCAGCAGCTCCGCCGGAGTTCCGGACGGGGCCAACGTCCTGACTTTC.

The chain carries TRBV5-1 and TRBJ2-6; D might be TRBD2 (6 bases). The CDR3 contains 17 residues. Trimming removed 4 bases from V and 0 bases from J, with 14 bases in between. The germline gives CDR1 SGHRS, CDR2 YFSETQ. CDR3 sequence: CASSGGAFPSGANVLTF. The CDR3, as DNA: TGCGCCAGCAGCGGCGGGGCGTTTCCCTCTGGGGCCAACGTCCTGACTTTC.

As regards this clonotype: The junction does not match germline at one end; this may be a read error. This chain uses TRBV3-1 with TRBJ2-2; D possibly uses TRBD1 or TRBD2 (5 bases each). Germline V gene sequence: CDR1 LGHDT, CDR2 YNNKEL (reference sequence). There are 18 residues in the CDR3. CDR3 amino acids: CACSLMRGTGRNTGELFF. In DNA, the CDR3 is TGTGCCTGCAGTTTAATGAGGGGTACGGGACGGAACACCGGGGAGCTGTTTTTT.

The rearrangement links TRBV7-9 to TRBJ1-5; D may be TRBD1 (6 bases). Trimming took 1 base from V and 7 from J, leaving 20 bases between them. The germline gives CDR1 SEHNR, CDR2 FQNEAQ (reference sequence). The CDR3 has 17 residues. The CDR3 loop is CASSLGGTGFLVQPQHF. The CDR3 nucleotides are TGTGCCAGCAGCTTAGGGGGAACAGGGTTTTTGGTGCAGCCCCAGCATTTT.

The chain combines TRBV5-1 with TRBJ2-7; the match to TRBD2 covers 12 bases. This CDR3 has 17 residues. After removal of 0 bases from V and 5 bases from J, the junction contained 9 bases not matched to a gene. Germline-derived CDR1 and CDR2 are SGHRS and YFSETQ. The CDR3 here is CASSLALTSGRPDEQYF. CDR3 bases: TGCGCCAGCAGCTTGGCTTTGACTAGCGGGAGACCCGACGAGCAGTACTTC.

The chain couples TRBV10-3 to TRBJ2-5, with D possibly matching TRBD1 (6 bases). The CDR3 is 15 amino acids. Germline assignment: CDR1 ENHRY and CDR2 SYGVKD. The germline V and J ends were trimmed by 2 bases and 7 bases, with 17 bases remaining between them. In nucleotides, the CDR3 is TGTGCCATCAGTGAGAACCAGGGGCTGATGGGGACCCAGTACTTC. This gives the protein CAISENQGLMGTQYF.

This clonotype appeared a few times. V and J are TRBV20-1 and TRBJ2-5; D is uncertain. V lost 1 base, J lost 3 bases, and 15 bases lay in between. The length of the CDR3 is 15 residues. Germline CDR1 is DFQATT and CDR2 is SNEGSKA (reference sequence). The CDR3 protein is CSARAPSSGEETQYF. The CDR3 nucleotides are TGCAGTGCTAGAGCCCCCTCGAGTGGTGAAGAGACCCAGTACTTC.

The chain uses TRBV10-2 and TRBJ2-2; 8 nucleotides match TRBD2. This CDR3 comprises 15 residues. The germline V gene encodes CDR1 WSHSY and CDR2 SAAADI. V trimming: 2 bases; J trimming: 4 bases; junction bases outside the gene matches: 3. The CDR3 sequence is CASSEPGLVTGELFF. The CDR3 DNA reads as TGCGCCAGCAGTGAGCCGGGACTAGTCACCGGGGAGCTGTTTTTT.

This chain joins TRBV15 and TRBJ2-5; 9 bases are shared with TRBD2. With V trimmed by 6 bases and J by 4 bases, 6 bases remained unmatched. The CDR3 runs to 14 residues. CDR1 LNHNV and CDR2 YYDKDF come from the germline V gene (reference sequence). For the CDR3, the DNA is TGTGCCACCAGGAGTAGCGGGAGAGGAGAGACCCAGTACTTC. Protein product: CATRSSGRGETQYF.

The gene calls are TRBV20-1 and TRBJ2-3, with TRBD2 identical over 9 bases. Trimming at V came to 5 bases and at J to 1 base, leaving 4 bases not matched to a gene. The germline V gene has CDR1 DFQATT and CDR2 SNEGSKA (reference sequence). This CDR3 has 14 amino acids. CDR3 protein: CSAELAGRTDTQYF. In DNA, the CDR3 is TGCAGTGCTGAACTAGCGGGCCGCACAGATACGCAGTATTTT.

The rearrangement links TRBV20-1 to TRBJ1-6, with TRBD1 identical over 10 bases. This CDR3 has 13 amino acids. V shed 4 bases, J shed 10 bases, and the junction held 4 bases outside the gene matches. The germline gives CDR1 DFQATT, CDR2 SNEGSKA (reference sequence). CDR3: CSAILTGGSPLHF. The CDR3 DNA follows: TGCAGTGCTATATTGACAGGGGGCTCACCCCTCCACTTT.

The gene calls are TRBV20-1 and TRBJ2-3; 8 nucleotides align to TRBD1. J was trimmed by 1 base and V by 6 bases; bases with no gene match: 3. Germline assignment: CDR1 DFQATT and CDR2 SNEGSKA (reference sequence). CDR3 length: 13 residues. In nucleotides, the CDR3 is TGCAGTGCCACGACAGGGGGCACAGATACGCAGTATTTT. Residues: CSATTGGTDTQYF.